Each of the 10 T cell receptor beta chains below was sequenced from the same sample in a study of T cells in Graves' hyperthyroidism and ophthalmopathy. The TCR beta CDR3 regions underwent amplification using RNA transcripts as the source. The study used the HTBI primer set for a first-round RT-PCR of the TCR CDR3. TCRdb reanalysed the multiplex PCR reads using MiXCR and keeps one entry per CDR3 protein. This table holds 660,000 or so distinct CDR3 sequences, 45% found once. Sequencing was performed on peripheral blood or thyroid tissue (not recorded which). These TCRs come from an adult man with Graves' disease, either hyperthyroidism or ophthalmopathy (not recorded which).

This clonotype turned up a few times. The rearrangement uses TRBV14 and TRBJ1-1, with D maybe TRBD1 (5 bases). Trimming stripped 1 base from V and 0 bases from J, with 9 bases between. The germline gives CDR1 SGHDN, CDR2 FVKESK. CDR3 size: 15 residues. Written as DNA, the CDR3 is TGTGCCAGCAGCCAAGTGGCAGGGCTGAACACTGAAGCTTTCTTT. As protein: CASSQVAGLNTEAFF.

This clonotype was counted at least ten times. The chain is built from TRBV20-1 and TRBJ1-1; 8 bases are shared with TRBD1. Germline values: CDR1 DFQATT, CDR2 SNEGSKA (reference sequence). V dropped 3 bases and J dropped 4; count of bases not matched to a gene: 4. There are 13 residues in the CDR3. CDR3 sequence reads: CSARDGTGTEAFF. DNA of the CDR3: TGCAGTGCTAGGGATGGGACAGGCACTGAAGCTTTCTTT.

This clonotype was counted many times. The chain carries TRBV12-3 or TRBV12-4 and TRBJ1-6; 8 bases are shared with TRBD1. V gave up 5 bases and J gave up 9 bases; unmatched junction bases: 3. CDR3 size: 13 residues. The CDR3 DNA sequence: TGTGCCAGCAGTGGACAGGGTAGTTCACCCCTCCACTTT. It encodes CASSGQGSSPLHF.

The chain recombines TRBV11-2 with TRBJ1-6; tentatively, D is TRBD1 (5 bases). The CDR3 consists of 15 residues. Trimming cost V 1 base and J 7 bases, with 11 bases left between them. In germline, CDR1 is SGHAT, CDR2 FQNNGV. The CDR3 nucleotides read TGTGCCAGCAGCTTAGGGGGCCCTCACAATTCACCCCTCCACTTT. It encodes CASSLGGPHNSPLHF.

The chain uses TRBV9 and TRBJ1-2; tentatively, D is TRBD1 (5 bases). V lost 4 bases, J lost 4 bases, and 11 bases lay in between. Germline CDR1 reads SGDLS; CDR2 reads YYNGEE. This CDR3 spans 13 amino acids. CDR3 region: CASSTRDGYGYTF. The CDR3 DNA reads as TGTGCCAGCAGCACTCGGGACGGCTATGGCTACACCTTC.

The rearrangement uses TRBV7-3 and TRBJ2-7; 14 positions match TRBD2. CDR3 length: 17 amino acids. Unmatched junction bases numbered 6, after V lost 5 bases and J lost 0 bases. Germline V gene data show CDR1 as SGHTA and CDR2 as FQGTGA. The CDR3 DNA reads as TGTGCCAGCAGCCTCGGCGGGACTAGCGGGAGCTCCTACGAGCAGTACTTC. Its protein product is CASSLGGTSGSSYEQYF.

CDR3: CASSDGILGGTTEAFF. The CDR3 DNA is TGTGCCAGCAGTGACGGAATACTGGGTGGTACCACTGAAGCTTTCTTT. The chain links TRBV6-4 to TRBJ1-1; D ambiguous. Trimming pared 2 bases from V and 4 bases from J, leaving 17 bases between. The germline V gene encodes CDR1 MRHNA and CDR2 SNTAGT. CDR3 size: 16 residues.

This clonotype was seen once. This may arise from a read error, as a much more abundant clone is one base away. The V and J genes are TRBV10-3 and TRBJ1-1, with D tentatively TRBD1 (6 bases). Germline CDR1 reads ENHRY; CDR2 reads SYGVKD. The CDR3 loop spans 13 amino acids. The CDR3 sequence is CANRQELNTEASF. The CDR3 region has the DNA TGTGCCAACCGACAGGAATTGAACACTGAAGCTTCCTTT.

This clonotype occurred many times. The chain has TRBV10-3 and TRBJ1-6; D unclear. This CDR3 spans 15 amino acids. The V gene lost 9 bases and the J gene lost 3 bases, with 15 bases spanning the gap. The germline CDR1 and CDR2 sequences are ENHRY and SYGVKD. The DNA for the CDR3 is TGTGCCATAAGCGATAACAGTAACTATAATTCACCCCTCCACTTT. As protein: CAISDNSNYNSPLHF.

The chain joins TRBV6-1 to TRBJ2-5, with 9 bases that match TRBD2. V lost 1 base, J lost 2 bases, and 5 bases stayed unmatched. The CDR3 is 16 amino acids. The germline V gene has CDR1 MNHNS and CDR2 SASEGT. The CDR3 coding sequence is TGTGCCAGCAGTGAAGGGGGTAGCGGGGGTCAAGAGACCCAGTACTTC. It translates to CASSEGGSGGQETQYF.